This T cell receptor beta chain was recovered during a study of T-cell reconstitution after alpha-beta-depleted transplantation in children. Unique molecular identifiers were used to barcode this TCRbeta library. TCRdb processed the PCR reads anew with MiXCR; each CDR3 protein has one entry. Of 98,000 or so distinct CDR3 sequences in the sample, 20% to 25% were seen once. Notes on this clonotype: Its antigen is not identified.

Study-level results: There were some patients whose high TCRbeta diversity at day 60 came from surviving recipient T cells and thymic progenitors. Reports say that about two months after transplant, the alpha-beta T cells came out of several hundred graft clones that had expanded. T cells produced anew were the main source of T-cell counts and diversity one year after transplant.

J gave up 4 bases and V 2 bases, and 14 bases lay outside the gene matches. There are 18 residues in the CDR3. Germline V gene lookup returns CDR1 SGHTA and CDR2 FQGNSA. J is TRBJ2-7 and V is TRBV7-2; the match to TRBD2 covers 10 bases. Specimen: PBMCs, collected before TCRalphabeta/CD19-depleted stem cell transplant. This TCR derives from a boy younger than 10 with acute lymphoblastic leukemia, due to receive a stem cell transplant. CDR3 nucleotides: TGTGCCAGCAGCTTACCCCAGGATCTAGCGGGAGAACTGTACGAGCAGTACTTC. Its protein is CASSLPQDLAGELYEQYF.